The entry below describes one T cell receptor beta chain. Its antigen remains unidentified. Co-extraction yielded RNA and DNA from around 20-30 mg of unsorted bulk tissue. Over 75% of the cells in every tumor sample were viable tumor cells. These data belong to a study of tumor-infiltrating lymphocytes in primary liver carcinoma. Study details: Aged between 30 and 69 years, the patients were men and women. General study points: Tumor tissue displayed a significantly greater top-250-clone fraction than blood (p = 0.039).

TCR beta cDNA was reverse-transcribed from about 500 ng of total RNA. The reaction used a constant-region primer and ProtoScript II reverse transcriptase. For TCR beta, libraries were produced by three nested multiplex PCR rounds using slightly modified ARM-PCR. The opening two PCR rounds, around 11 cycles each, paired TRBV1-TRBV30 forward primers with a C-beta reverse primer. TCRdb used MiXCR to reprocess the multiplex PCR reads, holding one entry per CDR3 protein. The table shows tens of thousands of distinct CDR3 sequences, with roughly 70% occurring only once. V was cut by 6 bases and J by 8 bases, with 10 bases left in between. The CDR3 extends over 11 amino acids. Germline values: CDR1 ENHRY, CDR2 SYGVKD.

The chain employs TRBV10-3 and TRBJ1-2; no firm D call. The TCR comes from a man aged 35-49 years with primary liver carcinoma and hepatitis B virus infection. The material sequenced was liver tumor tissue from sampling region 4. Subset here: tumor region T4, right-lateral pole. The CDR3 here is CAIRLGSGYTF. For the CDR3, the DNA is TGTGCCATCAGGCTGGGGAGCGGCTACACCTTC.